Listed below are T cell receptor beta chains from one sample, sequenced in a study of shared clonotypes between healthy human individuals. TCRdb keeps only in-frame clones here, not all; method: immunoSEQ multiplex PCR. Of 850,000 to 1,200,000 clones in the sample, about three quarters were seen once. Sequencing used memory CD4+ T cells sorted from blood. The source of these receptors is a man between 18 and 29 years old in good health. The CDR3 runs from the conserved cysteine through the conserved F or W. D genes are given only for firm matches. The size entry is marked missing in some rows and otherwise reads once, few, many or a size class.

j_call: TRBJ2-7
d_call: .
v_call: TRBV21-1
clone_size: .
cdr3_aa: CASSKGEGRYEQYF
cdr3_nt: TGTGCCAGCAGCAAAGGTGAAGGGAGGTACGAGCAGTACTTC

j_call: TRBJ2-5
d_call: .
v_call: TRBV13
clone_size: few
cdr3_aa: CASALGRETQYF
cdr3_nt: TGTGCCAGCGCTTTAGGGAGGGAGACCCAGTACTTC

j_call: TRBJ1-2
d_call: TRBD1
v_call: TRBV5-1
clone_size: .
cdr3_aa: CASSLEGRGQGGYTF
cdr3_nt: TGCGCCAGCAGCTTGGAAGGCAGGGGGCAAGGTGGCTACACCTTC

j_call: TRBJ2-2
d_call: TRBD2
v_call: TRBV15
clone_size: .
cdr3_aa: CATSIYSGLAGGSGELFF
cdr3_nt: TGTGCCACCAGCATTTACTCGGGACTAGCGGGGGGTAGCGGGGAGCTGTTTTTT

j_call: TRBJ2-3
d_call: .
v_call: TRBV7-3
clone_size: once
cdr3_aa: CASSLGLSTDTQYF
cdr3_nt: TGTGCCAGCAGCTTAGGACTCTCCACAGATACGCAGTATTTT

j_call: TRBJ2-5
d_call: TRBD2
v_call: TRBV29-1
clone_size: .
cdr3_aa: CSVGPSGLAGVETQYF
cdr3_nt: TGCAGCGTTGGGCCATCGGGACTAGCGGGAGTAGAGACCCAGTACTTC

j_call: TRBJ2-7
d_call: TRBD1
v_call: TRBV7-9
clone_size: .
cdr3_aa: CASLPGQGTQQYF
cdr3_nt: TGTGCCAGCCTACCGGGACAGGGGACTCAGCAGTACTTC

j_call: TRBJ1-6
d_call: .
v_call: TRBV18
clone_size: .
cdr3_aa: CASSPQEGFNSPLHF
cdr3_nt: TGTGCCAGCTCACCTCAGGAGGGTTTTAATTCACCCCTCCACTTT

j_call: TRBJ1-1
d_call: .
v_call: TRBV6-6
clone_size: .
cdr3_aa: CASSQRQLNTEAFF
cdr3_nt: TGTGCCAGCAGCCAACGGCAGTTGAACACTGAAGCTTTCTTT

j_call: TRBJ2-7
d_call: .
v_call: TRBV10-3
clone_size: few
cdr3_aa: CAIRQEASVYEQYF
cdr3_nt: TGTGCCATCAGGCAGGAGGCCAGTGTCTACGAGCAGTACTTC

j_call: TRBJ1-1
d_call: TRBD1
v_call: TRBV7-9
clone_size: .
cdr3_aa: CASSPDTGGRNTEAFF
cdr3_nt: TGTGCCAGCAGCCCCGATACAGGGGGCCGGAACACTGAAGCTTTCTTT

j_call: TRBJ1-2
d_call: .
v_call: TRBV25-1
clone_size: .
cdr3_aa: CASSQGYGYTF
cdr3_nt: TGTGCCAGCAGCCAGGGATATGGCTACACCTTC

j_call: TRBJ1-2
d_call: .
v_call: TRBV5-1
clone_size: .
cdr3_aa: CASSLNLQASNYGYTF
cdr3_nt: TGCGCCAGCAGCTTGAATTTGCAGGCTTCTAACTATGGCTACACCTTC

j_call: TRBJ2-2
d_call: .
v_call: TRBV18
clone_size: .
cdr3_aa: CASSGTMNTGELFF
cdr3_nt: TGTGCCAGTTCCGGGACAATGAACACCGGGGAGCTGTTTTTT

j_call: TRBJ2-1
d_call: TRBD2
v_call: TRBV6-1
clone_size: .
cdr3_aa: CASSAPGGTSDLEQFF
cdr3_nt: TGTGCCAGCAGTGCCCCGGGGGGGACTAGCGATCTTGAGCAGTTCTTC

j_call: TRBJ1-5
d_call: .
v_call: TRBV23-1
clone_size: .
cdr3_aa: CASEAPTLRRGNNQPQHF
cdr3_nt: TGCGCCAGTGAGGCCCCGACCCTACGCCGGGGAAACAATCAGCCCCAGCATTTT

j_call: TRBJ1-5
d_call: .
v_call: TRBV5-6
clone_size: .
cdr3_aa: CASSLAGNGNQPQHF
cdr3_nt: TGTGCCAGCAGCTTGGCGGGGAATGGCAATCAGCCCCAGCATTTT

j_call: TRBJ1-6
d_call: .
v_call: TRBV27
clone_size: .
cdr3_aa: CASSLWQPTTPYNSPLHF
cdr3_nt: TGTGCCAGCAGTTTATGGCAGCCGACCACTCCTTATAATTCACCCCTCCACTTT

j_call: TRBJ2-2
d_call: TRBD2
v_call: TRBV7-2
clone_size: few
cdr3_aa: CASTKTTGGNTGELFF
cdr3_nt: TGTGCCAGCACCAAAACGACGGGGGGGAACACCGGGGAGCTGTTTTTT

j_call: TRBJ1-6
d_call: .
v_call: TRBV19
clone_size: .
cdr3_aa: CASSISAHSPLHF
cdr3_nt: TGTGCCAGTAGTATCTCTGCTCATTCACCCCTCCACTTT

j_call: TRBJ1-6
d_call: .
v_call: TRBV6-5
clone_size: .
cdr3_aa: CASTRDPYNSPLHF
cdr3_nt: TGTGCCAGCACCAGGGATCCCTATAATTCACCCCTCCACTTT

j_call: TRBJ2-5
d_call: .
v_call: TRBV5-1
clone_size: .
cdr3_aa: CASTPGGERETQYF
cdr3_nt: TGCGCCAGCACCCCTGGGGGTGAGCGAGAGACCCAGTACTTC

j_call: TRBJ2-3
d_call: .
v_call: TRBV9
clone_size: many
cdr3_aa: CASSVDGHTTDTQYF
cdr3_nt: TGTGCCAGCAGCGTAGATGGTCATACCACAGATACGCAGTATTTT

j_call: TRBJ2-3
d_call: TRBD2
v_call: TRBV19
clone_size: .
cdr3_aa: CASSMGLAGPDTQYF
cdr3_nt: TGTGCCAGTAGTATGGGACTAGCGGGGCCAGATACGCAGTATTTT

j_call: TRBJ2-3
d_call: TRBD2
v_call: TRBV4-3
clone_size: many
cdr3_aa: CASSQGLAGTDTQYF
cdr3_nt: TGCGCCAGCAGCCAGGGACTAGCAGGCACAGATACGCAGTATTTT

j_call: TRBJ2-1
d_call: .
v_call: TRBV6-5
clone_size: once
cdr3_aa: CASTRGTYNEQFF
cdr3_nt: TGTGCCAGCACGAGGGGGACCTACAATGAGCAGTTCTTC

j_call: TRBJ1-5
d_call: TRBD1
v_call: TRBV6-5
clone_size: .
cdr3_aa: CASSSLGQGINQPQHF
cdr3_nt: TGTGCCAGCAGTTCCCTTGGACAGGGGATCAATCAGCCCCAGCATTTT

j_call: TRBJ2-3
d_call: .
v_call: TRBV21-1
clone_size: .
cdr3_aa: CASSKGRTSGTDTQYF
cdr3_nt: TGTGCCAGCAGCAAAGGGAGGACTAGCGGGACAGATACGCAGTATTTT

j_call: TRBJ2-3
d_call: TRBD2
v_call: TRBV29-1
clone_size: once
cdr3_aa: CSSKSGSTGTDTQYF
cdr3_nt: TGCAGCTCTAAGAGCGGGAGTACAGGCACAGATACGCAGTATTTT

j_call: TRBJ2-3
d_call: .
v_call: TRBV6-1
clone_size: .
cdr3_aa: CASTEAATDTQYF
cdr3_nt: TGTGCCAGCACAGAGGCCGCCACAGATACGCAGTATTTT

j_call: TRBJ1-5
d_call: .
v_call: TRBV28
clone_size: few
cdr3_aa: CASSFGMRGSNQPQHF
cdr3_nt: TGTGCCAGCAGTTTTGGGATGAGGGGTAGCAATCAGCCCCAGCATTTT

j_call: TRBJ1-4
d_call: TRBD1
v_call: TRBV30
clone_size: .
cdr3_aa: CAWSAPGQGPNEKLFF
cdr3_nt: TGTGCCTGGAGTGCACCCGGACAGGGACCTAATGAAAAACTGTTTTTT

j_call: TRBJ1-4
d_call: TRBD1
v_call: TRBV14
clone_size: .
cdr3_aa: CASSQEIRGQGDEKLFF
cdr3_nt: TGTGCCAGCAGCCAAGAGATCCGGGGACAGGGCGATGAAAAACTGTTTTTT

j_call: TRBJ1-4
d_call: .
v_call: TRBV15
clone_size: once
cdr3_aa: CATSLGGYEKLFF
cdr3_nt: TGTGCCACCAGTTTGGGGGGGTATGAAAAACTGTTTTTT

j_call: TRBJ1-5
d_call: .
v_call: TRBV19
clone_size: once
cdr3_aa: CASRVTGRRQPQHF
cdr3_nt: TGTGCCAGTAGGGTAACAGGGAGGAGGCAGCCCCAGCATTTT

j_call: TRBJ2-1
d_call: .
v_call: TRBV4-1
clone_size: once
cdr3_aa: CASSSRGNEQFF
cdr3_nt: TGCGCCAGCAGCTCCAGGGGAAATGAGCAGTTCTTC

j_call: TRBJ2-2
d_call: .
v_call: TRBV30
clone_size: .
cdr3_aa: CAWSVTWTGELFF
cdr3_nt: TGTGCCTGGAGTGTAACATGGACCGGGGAGCTGTTTTTT

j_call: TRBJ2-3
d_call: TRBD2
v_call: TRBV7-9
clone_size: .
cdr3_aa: CASSIRLAGGTDTQYF
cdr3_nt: TGTGCCAGCAGCATTAGACTAGCGGGAGGTACAGATACGCAGTATTTT

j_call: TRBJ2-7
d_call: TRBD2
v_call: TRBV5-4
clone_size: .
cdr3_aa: CASSLAGTSALYEQYF
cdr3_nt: TGTGCCAGCAGCTTGGCCGGGACTAGCGCGCTCTACGAGCAGTACTTC

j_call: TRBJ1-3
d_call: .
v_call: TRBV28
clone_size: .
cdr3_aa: CASREQNSGNTIYF
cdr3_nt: TGTGCCAGCAGGGAACAAAACTCTGGAAACACCATATATTTT